This TCR beta chain was profiled in a study of shared clonotypes between healthy human individuals (dated by TCRdb to the early 2020s). In the study overall: The cohort included three men and a couple of women between 18 and 49 years of age. For each donor, CD4 naive and CD4 memory were each run on three plates, CD8 naive on two plates, and CD8 memory on one plate. To estimate repertoire size and how much clonotypes are shared between individuals, the study performed deep sequencing of blood TCR repertoires from roughly five healthy adults. To increase sequencing depth and limit assay-specific biases, TCR repertoire library preparation and sequencing were carried out by different laboratories using diverse techniques. Each donor's leukapheresis produced roughly between roughly 0.85 and 10 billion PBMCs.

Of note for this clone: Its cognate antigen has yet to be identified. No base quality information exists; no much larger clone differs at one position.

Donors were healthy HIV-negative adults with no recently reported acute infections or vaccinations. Every donor was a Caucasian adult living in Nashville, Tennessee, USA. Magnetic negative selection was used to enrich CD4+ T cells, after which naive cells were positively selected on CD45RA and the negative fraction became the memory subset. After blood collection by leukapheresis, PBMCs were isolated using Ficoll-Histopaque density gradient centrifugation and then cryopreserved in the vapor phase of liquid nitrogen. Analytical flow cytometry was used to check the purity and quantity of every magnetically sorted T cell population. Genomic DNA was isolated from every sorted fraction and measured by UV absorbance on a Nanodrop 2000c. Using the deep immunoSEQ assay, multiplex PCR amplified TCR CDR3 regions from genomic DNA. For each cell subset, the extracted genomic DNA was distributed evenly across all wells of several immunoSEQ 96-well plates, and each plate served as one replicate. For sorted subsets, about 0.2 ug genomic DNA, equal to about 30,000 T cell genomes, was loaded into each replicate PCR. The purified libraries were quantified using a Qubit 3.0 fluorometer, sized with a Bioanalyzer 2100, and then quantified again using the KAPA Library Quantification kit. Every immunoSEQ 96-well plate was sequenced on a dedicated single-read 150-cycle Illumina NextSeq 550 flow cell. Regarding the original processing steps: Because the immunoSEQ output held only junctional sequences and lacked quality scores, the filtering could not match the filtering applied to full-length reads. Sequences were annotated with PyIR, a Python wrapper for IgBLAST v1.9, using IMGT germline references to assign V/J genes and CDR3. Any read was removed if the V/J assignment was weak (E-value above 1e-6), the CDR3 was missing, or the read contained stop codons, out-of-frame junctions, or ambiguous translated residues. V3J clonotypes were defined as sequences sharing the same inferred V gene, J gene, and CDR3 amino acid sequence. The percentage overlap between two repertoires was calculated by dividing the number of shared unique clonotypes by the size of the smaller repertoire. Three approaches were used to assess repertoire richness: RTK rarefaction, the Chao1 estimator, and Recon v2.1 estimates of unobserved clonotypes. Generation probabilities were computed with OLGA for all TCRbeta clonotypes obtained by the gDNA method from a handful of donors. This is the immuneACCESS table as TCRdb keeps it, with only in-frame sequences that have V and J called. A part of the clones is gone; compared with another copy, unresolved V genes explain less than half, and the rest is unexplained. Clone size and V and J calls were adopted from that table, with D and trimming inferred from the DNA. For this sample the table gives about 960,000 clones, of which approximately 80% were detected only once. Jointly, the top ten make up about 1.5% of the sample.

Broad study findings and their caveats: Estimated clonotype richness was generally larger for naive than for memory subsets. Only blood was sampled, and tissue TCR repertoires likely differ from those in blood. Rarefaction of sorted-subset datasets indicated incomplete sequencing despite the large sequencing depth. The small number of donors limited the genetic and exposure-history diversity represented. Compared with non-shared clonotypes, the clonotypes found in all four sorted-subset donors had higher generation probabilities. When several donors were compared, the shared fraction of clonotypes was approximately 5% for naive CD4, roughly 3.4% for naive CD8, 2.3% for memory CD4, and 0.35% to 0.4% for memory CD8. Based on pairwise subsampling, the degree of clonotype sharing among donors was expected to be affected by sequencing depth.

From V the trimming removes 4 bases and from J it removes 7 bases, while the gene matches leave 3 bases of the junction unaccounted for. Via the germline V gene, CDR1 is SNHLY and CDR2 FYNNEI. The CDR3 contains 14 residues, cysteine and phenylalanine counted. Only the CDR3 DNA is retained, 42 bases long and in frame from the first base. Sequenced sample: memory CD4+ T cells sorted from blood. Interpreted using the paper, the cell subset or site label stands for: CD45RA-negative fraction. This chain joins TRBV2 to TRBJ1-4; TRBD1 agrees with 10 junctional bases. The clonotype was recovered from a man in his late teens or twenties in good health. The CDR3 has the sequence CASSVDRGREKLFF. Read as DNA, the sequence is TGTGCCAGCAGTGTAGACAGGGGGCGTGAAAAACTGTTTTTT.